Included here is one T cell receptor beta chain sequence, with context. TCRdb's table, derived via immunoSEQ multiplex PCR, lists solely in-frame clones and lacks some. The data show about 63,000 clones, more than 85% seen once. The source of the sample is a study of technical replicates of blood from several donors. There are 15 residues in the CDR3. Per germline, CDR1 SGHNT and CDR2 YYREEE (reference sequence). V lost 0 bases to trimming and J lost 6 bases; unmatched junction nucleotides: 7. This receptor was taken from a human donor in good health. Some clones in this sample may be carry-over from other donors' samples. The J gene is TRBJ2-7, the V gene TRBV5-4, with 9 bases that match TRBD1. The sequencing sample was made of PBMCs. CDR3 sequence reads: CASSLGDREASEQYF. Written as DNA, the CDR3 is TGTGCCAGCAGCTTGGGGGACAGGGAAGCCTCCGAGCAGTACTTC.